The text below deals with one TCR beta chain. The source of the sample is a study of blood T cell repertoires in COVID-19. Background on the study: Italy, Spain and the United States were the sources of the convalescent and acute COVID-19 samples.

Here immunoSEQ multiplex PCR was the method, and the copy in TCRdb shows in-frame clones only, minus some. The sample consists of about 170,000 clones, around 90% of them appearing once. The TCR comes from a man aged 18 to 29 with COVID-19, enrolled during active disease. The material sequenced was peripheral blood.

CDR3 in DNA: TGCGCCAGCAGCCGAGGGACTGCCCCCTACGAGCAGTACTTC. It encodes CASSRGTAPYEQYF. V is TRBV4-1 and J is TRBJ2-7; maybe TRBD2 (6 bases). Germline loops: CDR1 MGHRA, CDR2 YSYEKL. V was pared by 4 bases and J by 2 bases, with 12 bases between. The CDR3 is made up of 14 amino acids.